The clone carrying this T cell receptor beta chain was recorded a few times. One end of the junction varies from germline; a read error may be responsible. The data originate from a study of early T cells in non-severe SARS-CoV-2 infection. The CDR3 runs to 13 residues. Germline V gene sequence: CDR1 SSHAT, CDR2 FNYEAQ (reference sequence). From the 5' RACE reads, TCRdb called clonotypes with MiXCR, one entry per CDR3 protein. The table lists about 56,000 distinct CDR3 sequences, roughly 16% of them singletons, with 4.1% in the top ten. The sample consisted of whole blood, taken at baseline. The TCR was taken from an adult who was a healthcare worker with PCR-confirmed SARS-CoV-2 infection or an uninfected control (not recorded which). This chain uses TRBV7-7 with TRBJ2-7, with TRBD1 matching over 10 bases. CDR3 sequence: CASSLGTGDEQYF. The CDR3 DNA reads TGTGCTAGCAGCTTAGGGACAGGGGACGAGCAGTACTTC.